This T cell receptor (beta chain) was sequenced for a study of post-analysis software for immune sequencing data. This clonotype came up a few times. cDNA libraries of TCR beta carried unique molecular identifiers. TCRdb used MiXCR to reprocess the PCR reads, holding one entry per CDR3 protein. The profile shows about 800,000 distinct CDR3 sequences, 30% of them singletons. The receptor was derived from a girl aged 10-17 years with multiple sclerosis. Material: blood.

The CDR3 nucleotides are TGCAGTGCTACCCCCTTGACAGGTCGCACAGATACGCAGTATTTT. This codes for CSATPLTGRTDTQYF. This chain connects TRBV20-1 to TRBJ2-3; TRBD1 might be the D (6 bases). Per the germline V gene, CDR1 is DFQATT and CDR2 is SNEGSKA (reference sequence). The CDR3 consists of 15 residues. Trimming took off 4 bases at V and 1 base at J, with 15 bases between the two ends.